Below are 15 T cell receptor beta chains sequenced from a single sample in a study of CD8+CD57+ T cells in acquired aplastic anemia. Profiling of TCR beta VDJ combinations and CDR3 sequences used genomic DNA as template. TCRdb fed the reads into MiXCR, producing one record per CDR3 protein. The data show approximately 200,000 distinct CDR3 sequences, roughly 55% seen once. Sequenced input: sorted CD4+, CD8+, or CD8+CD57+ T cells (not recorded which) from PBMCs. These receptors originate from a human donor in good health.

Points on this clonotype: Compared with germline, one end of the junction differs, possibly owing to a read error. V usage is TRBV7-9 and J usage is TRBJ2-2; maybe TRBD2 (5 bases). CDR1 is SEHNR, CDR2 FQNEAQ, per germline (reference sequence). The CDR3 extends over 12 amino acids. The CDR3 sequence: CASSLNTGELLF. CDR3 coding DNA: TGTGCCAGCAGCCTCAACACCGGGGAGCTGCTTTTT.

V gene TRBV20-1 combines with J gene TRBJ2-7; D is possibly TRBD1 or TRBD2 (5 bases each). Germline-derived CDR1 and CDR2 are DFQATT and SNEGSKA (reference sequence). CDR3 length: 14 amino acids. V lost 6 bases and J lost 7, with 22 bases in between. The CDR3 loop is CSASSIGTRAEQYF. The CDR3 nucleotides read TGCAGTGCCAGCAGCATAGGGACGCGTGCGGAGCAGTACTTC.

This clonotype was counted at least ten times. The chain combines TRBV13 with TRBJ2-5; TRBD1 might be the D (6 bases). V shed 6 bases and J shed 7 bases, with 15 bases lying between them. Per germline, CDR1 PRHDT and CDR2 FYEKMQ (reference sequence). The CDR3 has 13 amino acids. The CDR3 loop reads CASRDSQQRTQYF. The CDR3, as DNA: TGTGCCAGCAGGGACAGCCAACAGAGGACCCAGTACTTC.

The chain is built from TRBV19 and TRBJ2-2, with D unclear. Deletions cut 1 base from V and 1 base from J, with 4 bases between. CDR1 and CDR2 (germline): LNHDA, SQIVND (reference sequence). This CDR3 has 14 residues. In nucleotides, the CDR3 is TGTGCCAGTAGTATAGCACAGAACACCGGGGAGCTGTTTTTT. It encodes CASSIAQNTGELFF. The full variable domain, rest sourced from reference TRBV19 and TRBJ2-2, is DGGITQSPKYLFRKEGQNVTLSCEQNLNHDAMYWYRQDPGQGLRLIYYSQIVNDFQKGDIAEGYSVSREKKESFPLTVTSAQKNPTAFYLCASSIAQNTGELFFGEGSRLTVL.

The chain is built from TRBV5-6 and TRBJ2-3, with D possibly matching TRBD2 (5 bases). This CDR3 contains 19 residues. The V gene lost 3 bases and the J gene lost 2 bases, with 25 bases spanning the gap. Per the germline V gene, CDR1 is SGHDT and CDR2 is YYEEEE. The CDR3 sequence: CASSSLGISLGHLTDTQYF. CDR3 nucleotides: TGTGCCAGCAGCTCACTAGGGATTTCCCTAGGGCATCTCACAGATACGCAGTATTTT.

The V and J genes are TRBV5-1 and TRBJ2-3; the match to TRBD1 covers 8 bases. Germline V gene sequence: CDR1 SGHRS, CDR2 YFSETQ. This CDR3 is built from 16 residues. The V segment lost 0 bases and the J segment 0 bases; nucleotides outside the gene matches: 3. The CDR3 nucleotides read TGCGCCAGCAGCTTGGTGGGACAGGTGAGCACAGATACGCAGTATTTT. It yields the protein CASSLVGQVSTDTQYF.

This clonotype was seen a single time. The chain uses TRBV20-1 and TRBJ2-3, with TRBD2 matching over 13 bases. With 5 bases clipped from V and 5 bases from J, the junction kept 13 bases outside the gene matches. The length of the CDR3 is 17 residues. Germline values: CDR1 DFQATT, CDR2 SNEGSKA (reference sequence). The DNA of the CDR3 is TGCAGTGCTCCGTCCGGCTCGGGACTAGCGGGAAAAGATACGCAGTATTTT. The encoded protein is CSAPSGSGLAGKDTQYF.

This clonotype appeared a few times. The rearrangement uses TRBV2 and TRBJ1-1, with D perhaps matching TRBD1 (6 bases). CDR3 length: 14 amino acids. Germline loops: CDR1 SNHLY, CDR2 FYNNEI. The V end was cut by 2 bases, the J end by 5 bases, with 12 bases between. For the CDR3, the DNA is TGTGCCAGCAGTGAAAGGGGGGGCGCGACTGAAGCTTTCTTT. This translates into CASSERGGATEAFF.

The chain links TRBV12-3 or TRBV12-4 to TRBJ1-2; D is unresolved. This CDR3 contains 14 residues. V was pared by 6 bases and J by 4 bases, with 15 bases between. CDR3 coding DNA: TGTGCCAGCAGCACGCATCTGAGTAGCTATGGCTACACCTTC. Protein product: CASSTHLSSYGYTF.

The sample holds many counts of this clonotype. The chain is built from TRBV7-6 and TRBJ2-6; possibly TRBD2 for D (5 bases). CDR3 length: 15 amino acids. Trimming took 6 bases from V and 1 from J, leaving 10 bases between them. Germline-derived CDR1 and CDR2 are SGHVS and FNYEAQ. CDR3 amino acids: CASSVERSGANVLTF. The CDR3, as DNA: TGTGCCAGCAGTGTAGAGCGGTCTGGGGCCAACGTCCTGACTTTC.

V gene TRBV5-6 combines with J gene TRBJ2-3; 9 nucleotides match TRBD1. Germline CDR1 reads SGHDT; CDR2 reads YYEEEE. V trimming: 4 bases; J trimming: 2 bases; junction bases outside the gene matches: 8. CDR3 length: 16 amino acids. The CDR3 reads CASSTGTGRFTDTQYF. The CDR3, as DNA: TGTGCCAGCAGCACCGGGACAGGGAGGTTCACAGATACGCAGTATTTT. Full variable domain (outside the CDR3, taken from reference TRBV5-6 and TRBJ2-3): DAGVTQSPTHLIKTRGQQVTLRCSPKSGHDTVSWYQQALGQGPQFIFQYYEEEERQRGNFPDRFSGHQFPNYSSELNVNALLLGDSALYLCASSTGTGRFTDTQYFGPGTRLTVL.

The chain employs TRBV2 and TRBJ2-7, with D possibly being TRBD1 or TRBD2 (5 bases each). The CDR3 totals 14 residues. The germline gives CDR1 SNHLY, CDR2 FYNNEI. V was shortened by 6 bases and J by 4 bases, with 16 bases between the two germline ends. CDR3 nucleotide sequence: TGTGCCAGCAGCACCCGGGACCAGGAGTACGAGCAGTACTTC. It codes for CASSTRDQEYEQYF.

V is TRBV7-8 and J is TRBJ1-3; 10 positions agree with TRBD1. From germline, CDR1 is SGHVS and CDR2 FQNEAQ. Trimming at V came to 5 bases and at J to 7 bases, leaving 8 bases not matched to a gene. The CDR3 length is 15 residues. This CDR3 reads CASSPRTGGWNTIYF. As DNA, the CDR3 is TGTGCCAGCAGCCCAAGGACAGGGGGTTGGAACACCATATATTTT.

This chain joins TRBV7-2 and TRBJ2-5, with D possibly TRBD2 on 6 matching bases. V lost 1 base and J 3 bases, leaving 9 bases between the germline ends. CDR1 SGHTA and CDR2 FQGNSA come from the germline V gene. CDR3 length: 14 residues. The CDR3, as DNA: TGTGCCAGCAGCTTAGTCGAGCGGGAAGAGACCCAGTACTTC. This sequence encodes CASSLVEREETQYF.

This chain connects TRBV20-1 to TRBJ2-5; a possible D gene is TRBD1 (6 bases). This CDR3 is 12 amino acids long. V was pared by 0 bases and J by 6 bases, with 8 bases between. Per germline, CDR1 DFQATT and CDR2 SNEGSKA (reference sequence). For the CDR3, the DNA is TGCAGTGCTAGAGATCAGGGGCAGACCCAGTACTTC. This gives the protein CSARDQGQTQYF.